The T cell receptor (beta chain) under discussion was sequenced for a study of blood T cell repertoires in COVID-19. The protocol was immunoSEQ multiplex PCR, while the TCRdb copy is restricted to in-frame clones and leaves out a portion. The table lists some 190,000 clones, roughly 86% of them singletons. The germline V gene encodes CDR1 SGHRS and CDR2 YFSETQ. This CDR3 region has 14 residues. Trimming pared 0 bases from V and 4 bases from J, leaving 11 bases between. This sequence was found in a man aged 35-49 years with acute COVID-19. The V and J genes are TRBV5-1 and TRBJ2-7, with D perhaps TRBD2 (6 bases). The sequenced sample was PBMCs or T cells enriched from blood (not recorded which). This chain's CDR3 is CASSLVVGGYEQYF. The CDR3 DNA is TGCGCCAGCAGCTTGGTTGTCGGAGGGTACGAGCAGTACTTC.